These 27 T cell receptor beta chains originate from one sample sequenced in a study of molecular identifiers for immune sequencing clone quantification. TCRdb re-called the PCR reads through MiXCR, storing one row per CDR3 protein. The table has tens of thousands of distinct CDR3 sequences, roughly 23% seen once. Sequences were obtained from naive CD8+ T cells from blood, with Jurkat cell RNA spiked in. Documented subset: FACS-sorted CD8+CD4-CCR7+CD45RA+ naive T cells. All receptors come from a human donor in good health. Some libraries in this study had Jurkat cell RNA spiked in.

Notes on this clonotype: This may be a read error: a much more frequent sequence differs by one nucleotide. V usage is TRBV6-2 or TRBV6-3 and J usage is TRBJ2-3; the D is unclear. V lost 5 bases, J lost 6 bases, and 9 bases lay in between. CDR3 size: 12 residues. Germline CDR1 is MNHEY and CDR2 is SVGEGT. The CDR3 sequence is CASSAARDTQYF. For the CDR3, the DNA is TGTGCCAGCAGTGCAGCACGGGATACGCAGTATTTT.

This clonotype was counted at least ten times. This chain uses TRBV30 with TRBJ1-3, with D perhaps matching TRBD1 (5 bases). V was cut by 8 bases and J by 4 bases, with 18 bases left in between. This CDR3 region has 14 residues. Germline CDR1 is GTSNPN and CDR2 is SVGIG (reference sequence). CDR3 bases: TGTGCCGGGACTCTCGCTTCGATCGGAAACACCATATATTTT. This codes for CAGTLASIGNTIYF. The variable domain in full, completed from reference TRBV30 and TRBJ1-3, reads SQTIHQWPATLVQPVGSPLSLECTVEGTSNPNLYWYRQAAGRGLQLLFYSVGIGQISSEVPQNLSASRPQDRQFILSSKKLLLSDSGFYLCAGTLASIGNTIYFGEGSWLTVV.

There are many counts of this clonotype. The chain joins TRBV5-6 to TRBJ1-4, with 9 bases lining up with TRBD1. Germline V CDR1 and CDR2: SGHDT, YYEEEE. The junction had 7 bases not matched to a gene; V was cut back by 4 bases and J by 3 bases. The CDR3 sequence is 16 residues long. The CDR3 spells CASSRGQGQANEKLFF. The CDR3, as DNA: TGTGCCAGCAGCAGAGGACAGGGGCAAGCTAATGAAAAACTGTTTTTT.

Turning to this clonotype: A much larger clone differs by one base, so this may be a read error. CDR3 DNA sequence: TGTGCCAGTAGTACCGGGCCCGGAGGGCCTGAAGCTCTCTTT. Its protein product is CASSTGPGGPEALF. The chain links TRBV19 to TRBJ1-1; no clear D. The length of the CDR3 is 14 residues. Germline loops: CDR1 LNHDA, CDR2 SQIVND (reference sequence).

This clonotype was observed at least ten times. This chain uses TRBV27 with TRBJ2-3; TRBD2 aligns across 7 bases. J was trimmed by 2 bases and V by 6 bases; bases with no gene match: 5. CDR1 is MNHEY and CDR2 is SMNVEV in the germline V gene (reference sequence). This CDR3 spans 14 amino acids. The CDR3 DNA reads TGTGCCAGCAGCCCTAGCGGCTACACAGATACGCAGTATTTT. It is translated as CASSPSGYTDTQYF.

About this clonotype itself: It may be a read error: a sequence one base away is much more abundant. The V call is TRBV5-1, the J call TRBJ1-4; the match to TRBD1 covers 8 bases. V dropped 0 bases and J dropped 7; count of bases not matched to a gene: 11. CDR1 and CDR2 from the germline V gene are SGHRS and YFSETQ. CDR3 length: 17 amino acids. The CDR3 coding sequence is TGCGCCAGCAGCTTGGAGGGACAGGTTAGGATGAGTGAAAAACTGTTTTTT. Protein: CASSLEGQVRMSEKLFF.

In the case of this clonotype: A much larger clone lies one base from this, so it may be a read error. The chain carries TRBV27 and TRBJ2-2; the D is unclear. From germline, CDR1 is MNHEY and CDR2 SMNVEV (reference sequence). This CDR3 is 12 amino acids long. Trimming cost V 4 bases and J 4 bases, with 4 bases left between them. The CDR3 sequence: CASSWVTGELFF. The CDR3 DNA follows: TGTGCCAGCAGTTGGGTCACCGGGGAGCTGTTTTTT.

The chain recombines TRBV6-6 with TRBJ2-7; D is perhaps TRBD2 (5 bases). Per germline, CDR1 MNHNY and CDR2 SVGAGI (reference sequence). V lost 0 bases and J 7 bases, leaving 13 bases between the germline ends. The CDR3 is made up of 14 amino acids. The chain's CDR3 is CASSYSVSGWEQYF. CDR3 nucleotides: TGTGCCAGCAGTTACTCCGTGTCGGGGTGGGAGCAGTACTTC.

The sample holds many counts of this clonotype. For the CDR3, the DNA is TGTGCCAGCAGCTTATCTATTACAGCGAAAGAGACCCAGTACTTC. As protein: CASSLSITAKETQYF. The chain links TRBV7-9 to TRBJ2-5; no clear D. CDR1 SEHNR and CDR2 FQNEAQ come from the germline V gene (reference sequence). The CDR3 contains 15 residues. V was cut by 2 bases and J by 3 bases, with 13 bases left in between.

This clonotype came up many times. The chain is built from TRBV12-3 or TRBV12-4 and TRBJ2-3; D may be TRBD2 (5 bases). V lost 5 bases, J lost 2 bases, and 11 bases lay in between. The CDR3 totals 14 residues. The CDR3 nucleotides are TGTGCCAGCAGTCCCCGGGATTTCACAGATACGCAGTATTTT. This codes for CASSPRDFTDTQYF.

This clonotype was recorded many times. The V gene is TRBV6-2 or TRBV6-3, the J gene TRBJ2-3; 7 bases line up with TRBD1. The CDR3 runs to 18 residues. Trimming removed 5 bases from V and 5 bases from J; junction bases left unmatched: 19. Germline V gives CDR1 MNHEY, CDR2 SVGEGT. CDR3 sequence: CASSDRVLSLGKKDTQYF. The CDR3, as DNA: TGTGCCAGCAGTGACAGGGTCCTTTCCTTAGGGAAAAAAGATACGCAGTATTTT.

Remarks on this clonotype: A single base separates this from a much larger clone, so it may be a read error. The genes are TRBV29-1 and TRBJ2-7; D could derive from TRBD1 or TRBD2 (7 bases each). The germline V gene has CDR1 SQVTM and CDR2 ANQGSEA. This CDR3 has 16 amino acids. Trimming took 4 bases from V and 6 from J, leaving 25 bases between them. The CDR3: CSVAGQEGRGICEQYF. CDR3 sequence (DNA): TGCAGCGTTGCCGGACAGGAGGGGAGGGGGATCTGCGAGCAGTACTTC.

In regard to this clonotype: Possible read error: a much larger clone is one base away. The CDR3 carries no conserved terminal phenylalanine or tryptophan, so it likely arises from a read error. CDR3 DNA: TGTGCCAGCAGCTTAGCGCGGAACTACGAGCAGTACTCC. Its protein is CASSLARNYEQYS. The V and J genes are TRBV7-9 and TRBJ2-7; D remains unclear. The CDR3 runs to 13 residues. The V and J ends lost 0 bases and 3 bases respectively, with 6 bases between them. The germline V gene encodes CDR1 SEHNR and CDR2 FQNEAQ (reference sequence).

The chain has TRBV16 and TRBJ1-1; possibly TRBD1 for D (6 bases). Germline CDR1 reads KGHSY; CDR2 reads FQNENV. Trimming cost V 1 base and J 0 bases, with 15 bases left between them. The CDR3 is 17 amino acids. The CDR3 is CASSQFLQGQMNTEAFF. Here the CDR3 DNA reads TGTGCCAGCAGCCAATTTTTGCAAGGACAGATGAACACTGAAGCTTTCTTT.

The V and J genes are TRBV7-9 and TRBJ2-7, with no clear D. CDR3 length equals 15 residues. Per germline, CDR1 SEHNR and CDR2 FQNEAQ (reference sequence). With 4 bases removed from V and 0 bases from J, the gap between germline ends came to 13 bases. The CDR3, as DNA: TGTGCCAGCAGCTCCCCCCTGGCTTACTCCTACGAGCAGTACTTC. This translates into CASSSPLAYSYEQYF.

V usage is TRBV19 and J usage is TRBJ2-1; no definite D call. Looked up from germline, CDR1 is LNHDA and CDR2 is SQIVND (reference sequence). The V end lost 2 bases, the J end lost 5 bases, and 1 base lay between the germline ends. The CDR3 length is 11 residues. For the CDR3, the DNA is TGTGCCAGTAGTATAAACAATGAGCAGTTCTTC. Translating it yields CASSINNEQFF.

In its sample, this clonotype was seen many times. This chain connects TRBV14 to TRBJ2-7; D is ambiguous. Trimming took 4 bases from V and 3 from J, leaving 7 bases between them. Germline V lookup: CDR1 SGHDN, CDR2 FVKESK. The CDR3 contains 12 residues. CDR3 DNA: TGTGCCAGCAGCCTACGGAGCTACGAGCAGTACTTC. Translating gives CASSLRSYEQYF.

The gene calls are TRBV27 and TRBJ1-1, with a tentative D call TRBD1 (6 bases). Germline V lookup: CDR1 MNHEY, CDR2 SMNVEV (reference sequence). Trimming stripped 4 bases from V and 0 bases from J, with 12 bases between. This CDR3 comprises 15 residues. CDR3: CASSSQQGLNTEAFF. The CDR3 DNA sequence: TGTGCCAGCAGTTCCCAACAGGGACTGAACACTGAAGCTTTCTTT.

This clonotype was recorded a few times. The chain links TRBV6-5 to TRBJ2-7; TRBD1 agrees at 10 bases. Germline CDR1 is MNHEY and CDR2 is SVGAGI. V lost 5 bases to trimming and J lost 0 bases; unmatched junction nucleotides: 7. This CDR3 spans 16 amino acids. CDR3 region: CASSHPWDRGSYEQYF. The CDR3 coding sequence is TGTGCCAGCAGTCACCCCTGGGACAGGGGCTCCTACGAGCAGTACTTC.

This clonotype has a handful of counts. The rearrangement links TRBV12-3 or TRBV12-4 to TRBJ2-1, with 10 bases that match TRBD1. This CDR3 has 16 residues. Germline trimming cut 5 bases from V and 6 bases from J; bases unmatched to any gene: 10. The CDR3 DNA sequence: TGTGCCAGCAGTAGCACCGGGACAGGGGAAGTCAATGAGCAGTTCTTC. Its protein product is CASSSTGTGEVNEQFF.

There are many counts of this clonotype. The chain has TRBV5-6 and TRBJ1-5; D is unclear. The CDR3 runs 14 residues. Germline V gene lookup returns CDR1 SGHDT and CDR2 YYEEEE. V lost 2 bases and J 1 base, leaving 7 bases between the germline ends. The CDR3 DNA follows: TGTGCCAGCAGCTTCGACGGAAGCAATCAGCCCCAGCATTTT. Translation gives CASSFDGSNQPQHF.

About this clonotype: The conserved phenylalanine or tryptophan is not found at the CDR3 terminus, so this likely reflects a read error. This chain links TRBV12-3 or TRBV12-4 with TRBJ1-1; D is unresolved. The CDR3 has 17 residues. Deletions cut 3 bases from V and 0 bases from J, with 17 bases between. CDR3 residues: CASSFLSSQNMNTEAFL. CDR3 sequence (DNA): TGTGCCAGCAGTTTTTTGAGCTCACAAAACATGAACACTGAAGCTTTCCTT.

The chain combines TRBV6-1 with TRBJ2-2, with 7 bases aligning to TRBD1. Germline CDR1 and CDR2: MNHNS and SASEGT. This CDR3 spans 18 amino acids. J gave up 2 bases and V 2 bases, and 11 bases lay outside the gene matches. Written as DNA, the CDR3 is TGTGCCAGCAGTGAAACTGAGCTGGGACAGCGTAACACCGGGGAGCTGTTTTTT. Translating it yields CASSETELGQRNTGELFF.

This chain connects TRBV7-9 to TRBJ1-4; 10 bases are shared with TRBD1. With 5 bases clipped from V and 4 bases from J, the junction kept 7 bases outside the gene matches. CDR3 length: 16 amino acids. Per germline, CDR1 SEHNR and CDR2 FQNEAQ (reference sequence). The CDR3 DNA reads as TGTGCCAGCAGCCTAAGGACAGGGGGAAATAATGAAAAACTGTTTTTT. Amino acids: CASSLRTGGNNEKLFF.

Remarks on this clonotype: A read error may explain this, as a much larger clone is one base away. This chain joins TRBV6-2 or TRBV6-3 and TRBJ2-1; D perhaps matches TRBD2 (5 bases). Germline CDR1 is MNHEY and CDR2 is SVGEGT. The length of the CDR3 is 16 residues. CDR3 protein: CASSPHASRDANEQSF. The CDR3 DNA follows: TGTGCCAGCAGTCCTCATGCGTCCCGGGATGCTAATGAGCAGTCCTTC.

To note about this clonotype: At one of its ends the junction is not consistent with the germline gene, which may arise from a read error. This sequence joins TRBV5-3 and TRBJ2-7; no clear D gene. TRBV5-3 is an open reading frame whose function is uncertain. The CDR3 totals 13 residues. CDR3 residues: CASSLENHYEQYF. The DNA of the CDR3 is TGTGCCAGCAGCTTGGAAAATCACTACGAGCAGTACTTC.

On this clonotype: Given a much more abundant clone one base away, this may be a read error. The rearrangement links TRBV19 to TRBJ2-3; possible D gene TRBD1, 6 bases. The CDR3 spans 18 residues. V shed 7 bases and J shed 1 base, with 24 bases lying between them. From germline, CDR1 is LNHDA and CDR2 SQIVND (reference sequence). The DNA for the CDR3 is TGTGCCAGTACCTCCAGGGGATGGAGGAACGAACGCACAGATACGCAGTATTTT. Translating gives CASTSRGWRNERTDTQYF.